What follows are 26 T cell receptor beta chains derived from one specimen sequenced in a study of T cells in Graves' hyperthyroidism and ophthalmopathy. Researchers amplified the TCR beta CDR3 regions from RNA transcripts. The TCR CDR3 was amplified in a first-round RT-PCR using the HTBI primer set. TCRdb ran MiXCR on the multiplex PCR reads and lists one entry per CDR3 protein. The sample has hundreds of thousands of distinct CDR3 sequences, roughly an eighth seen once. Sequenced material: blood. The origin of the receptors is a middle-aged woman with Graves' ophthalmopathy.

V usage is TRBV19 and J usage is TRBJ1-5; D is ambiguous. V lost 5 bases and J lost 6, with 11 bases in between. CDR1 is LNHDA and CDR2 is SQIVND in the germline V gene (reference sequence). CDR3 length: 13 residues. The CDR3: CASSVEVGQPQHF. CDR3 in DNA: TGTGCCAGTAGTGTCGAAGTCGGTCAGCCCCAGCATTTT.

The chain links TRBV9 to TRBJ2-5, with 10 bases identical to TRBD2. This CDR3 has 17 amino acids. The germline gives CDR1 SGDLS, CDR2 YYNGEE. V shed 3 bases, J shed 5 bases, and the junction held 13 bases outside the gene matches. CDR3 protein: CASSAGEERGGRETQYF. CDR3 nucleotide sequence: TGTGCCAGCAGCGCAGGGGAGGAGCGGGGGGGCAGGGAGACCCAGTACTTC.

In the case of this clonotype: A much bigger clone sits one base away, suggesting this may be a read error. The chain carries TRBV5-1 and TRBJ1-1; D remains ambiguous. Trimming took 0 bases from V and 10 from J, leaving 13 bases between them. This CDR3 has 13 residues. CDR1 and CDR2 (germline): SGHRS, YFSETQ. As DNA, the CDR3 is TGCGCCAGCAGCTTGGCTCAGGAGGCGGCAGCTTTCTTT. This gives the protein CASSLAQEAAAFF.

The CDR3 DNA reads as TGTGCCAGCAGTGAAGTCCCGGGACAGGGGAACTATGGCTACACCTTC. This codes for CASSEVPGQGNYGYTF. V and J are TRBV3-1 and TRBJ1-2; TRBD1 aligns across 10 bases. The CDR3 contains 16 residues. V lost 6 bases and J lost 2; bases outside the gene matches: 9. CDR1 is LGHDT and CDR2 is YNNKEL in the germline V gene (reference sequence).

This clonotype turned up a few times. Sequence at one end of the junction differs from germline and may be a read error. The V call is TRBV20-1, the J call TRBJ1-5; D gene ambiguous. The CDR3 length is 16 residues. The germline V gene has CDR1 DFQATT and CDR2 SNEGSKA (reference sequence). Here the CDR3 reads CSARGYGGLENQPRHF. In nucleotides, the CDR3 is TGCAGTGCTAGGGGATATGGCGGGCTTGAGAATCAGCCCCGGCATTTT.

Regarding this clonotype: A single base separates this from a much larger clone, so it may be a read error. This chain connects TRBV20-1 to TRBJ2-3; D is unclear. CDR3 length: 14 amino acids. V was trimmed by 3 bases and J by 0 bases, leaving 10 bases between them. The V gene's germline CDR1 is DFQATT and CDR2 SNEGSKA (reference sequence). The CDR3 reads CSARPRSSTDTQYF. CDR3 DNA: TGCAGTGCTAGGCCAAGGAGTAGCACAGATACGCAGTATTTT.

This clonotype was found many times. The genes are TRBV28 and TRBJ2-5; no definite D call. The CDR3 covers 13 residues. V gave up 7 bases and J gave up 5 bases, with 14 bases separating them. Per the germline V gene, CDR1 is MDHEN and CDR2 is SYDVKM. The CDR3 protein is CASNPTVGETQYF. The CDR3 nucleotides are TGTGCCAGCAACCCGACCGTGGGGGAGACCCAGTACTTC.

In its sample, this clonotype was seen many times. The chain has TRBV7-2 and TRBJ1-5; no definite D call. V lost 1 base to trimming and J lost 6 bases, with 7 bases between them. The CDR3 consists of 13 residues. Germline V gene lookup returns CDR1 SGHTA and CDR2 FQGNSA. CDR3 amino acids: CASSLDSVQPQHF. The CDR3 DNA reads TGTGCCAGCAGCTTAGACTCCGTTCAGCCCCAGCATTTT.

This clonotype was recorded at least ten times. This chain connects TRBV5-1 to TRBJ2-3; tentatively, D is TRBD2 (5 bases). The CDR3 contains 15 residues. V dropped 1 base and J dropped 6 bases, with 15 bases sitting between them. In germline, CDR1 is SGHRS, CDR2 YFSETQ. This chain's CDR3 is CASSLSANSGDTQYF. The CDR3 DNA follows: TGCGCCAGCAGCTTGTCCGCTAACAGCGGCGATACGCAGTATTTT.

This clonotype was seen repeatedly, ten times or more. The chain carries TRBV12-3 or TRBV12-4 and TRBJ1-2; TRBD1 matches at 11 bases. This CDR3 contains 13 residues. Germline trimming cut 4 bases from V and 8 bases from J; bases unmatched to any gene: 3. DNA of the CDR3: TGTGCCAGCAGTTGGGACAGGGGGGGGGGCTACACCTTC. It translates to CASSWDRGGGYTF.

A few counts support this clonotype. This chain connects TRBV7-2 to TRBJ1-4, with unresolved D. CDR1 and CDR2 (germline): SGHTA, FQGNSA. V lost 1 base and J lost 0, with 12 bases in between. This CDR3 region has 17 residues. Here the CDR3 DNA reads TGTGCCAGCAGCTTAGTTCCTGTTTCTGCAACTAATGAAAAACTGTTTTTT. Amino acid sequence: CASSLVPVSATNEKLFF.

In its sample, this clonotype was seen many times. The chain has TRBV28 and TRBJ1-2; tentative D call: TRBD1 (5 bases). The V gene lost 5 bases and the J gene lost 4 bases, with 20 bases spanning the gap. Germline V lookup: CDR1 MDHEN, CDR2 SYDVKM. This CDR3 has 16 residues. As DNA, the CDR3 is TGTGCCAGCAGTCCAACGACAGACCAGGTTGGCTATGGCTACACCTTC. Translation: CASSPTTDQVGYGYTF.

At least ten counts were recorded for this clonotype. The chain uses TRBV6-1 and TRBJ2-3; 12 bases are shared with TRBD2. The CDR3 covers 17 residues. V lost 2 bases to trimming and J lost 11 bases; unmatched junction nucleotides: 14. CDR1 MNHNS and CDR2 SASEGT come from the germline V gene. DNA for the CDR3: TGTGCCAGCAGTGAAAAAGGCAGGGGCTGGACTAGCGGGGTGCAGTATTTT. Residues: CASSEKGRGWTSGVQYF.

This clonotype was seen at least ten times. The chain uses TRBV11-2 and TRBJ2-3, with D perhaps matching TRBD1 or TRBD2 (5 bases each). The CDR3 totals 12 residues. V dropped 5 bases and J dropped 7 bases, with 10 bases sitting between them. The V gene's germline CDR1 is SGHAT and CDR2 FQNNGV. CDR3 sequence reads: CASSRDVNTQYF. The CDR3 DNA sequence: TGTGCCAGCAGCCGGGACGTGAATACGCAGTATTTT. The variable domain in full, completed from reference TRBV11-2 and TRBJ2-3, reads EAGVAQSPRYKIIEKRQSVAFWCNPISGHATLYWYQQILGQGPKLLIQFQNNGVVDDSQLPKDRFSAERLKGVDSTLKIQPAKLEDSAVYLCASSRDVNTQYFGPGTRLTVL.

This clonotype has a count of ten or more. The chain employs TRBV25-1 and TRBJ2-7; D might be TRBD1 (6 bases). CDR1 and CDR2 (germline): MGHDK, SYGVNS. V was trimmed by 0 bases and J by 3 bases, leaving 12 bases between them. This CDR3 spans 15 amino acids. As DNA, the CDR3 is TGTGCCAGCAGTGAATACCCGGGACAAGGCTACGAGCAGTACTTC. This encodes CASSEYPGQGYEQYF.

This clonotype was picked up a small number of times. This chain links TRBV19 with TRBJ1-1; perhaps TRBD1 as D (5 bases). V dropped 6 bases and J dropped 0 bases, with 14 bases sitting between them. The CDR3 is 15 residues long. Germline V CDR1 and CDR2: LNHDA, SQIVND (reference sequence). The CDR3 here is CASRKFETVNTEAFF. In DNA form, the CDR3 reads TGTGCCAGTAGAAAATTCGAGACAGTGAACACTGAAGCTTTCTTT.

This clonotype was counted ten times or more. DNA for the CDR3: TGTGCCAGCAGTGAATTAGGCGAGCAGTACTTC. It encodes CASSELGEQYF. V and J are TRBV6-1 and TRBJ2-7; D call uncertain. This CDR3 region has 11 residues. Germline lookup yields CDR1 MNHNS and CDR2 SASEGT. Trimming left V 2 bases short and J 6 bases short, with 5 bases between.

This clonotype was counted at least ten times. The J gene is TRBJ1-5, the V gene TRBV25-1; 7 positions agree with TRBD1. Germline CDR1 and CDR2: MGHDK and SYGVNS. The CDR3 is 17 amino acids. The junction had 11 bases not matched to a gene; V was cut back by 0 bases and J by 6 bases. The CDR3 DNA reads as TGTGCCAGCAGTGAATACAGGGGGTTGGGGGTAGGTCAGCCCCAGCATTTT. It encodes CASSEYRGLGVGQPQHF.

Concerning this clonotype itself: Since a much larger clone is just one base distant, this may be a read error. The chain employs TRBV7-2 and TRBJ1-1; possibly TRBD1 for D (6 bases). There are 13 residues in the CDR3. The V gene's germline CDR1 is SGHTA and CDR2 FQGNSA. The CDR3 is CASSPKGDTEASF. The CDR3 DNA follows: TGTGCCAGCAGCCCGAAGGGGGACACTGAAGCTTCCTTT.

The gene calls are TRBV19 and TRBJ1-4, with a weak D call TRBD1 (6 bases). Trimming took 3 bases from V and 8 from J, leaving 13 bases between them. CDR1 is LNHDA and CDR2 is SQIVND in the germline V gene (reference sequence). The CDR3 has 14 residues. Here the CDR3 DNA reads TGTGCCAGTAGTATCCTTAGACAGGACGAAAAACTGTTTTTT. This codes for CASSILRQDEKLFF.

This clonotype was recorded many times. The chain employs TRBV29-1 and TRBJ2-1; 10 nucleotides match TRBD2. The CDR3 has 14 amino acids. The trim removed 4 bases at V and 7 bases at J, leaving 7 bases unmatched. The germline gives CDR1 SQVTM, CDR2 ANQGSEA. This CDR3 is CSVVYQAGGNEQFF. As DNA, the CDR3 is TGCAGCGTTGTGTATCAAGCGGGGGGGAATGAGCAGTTCTTC.

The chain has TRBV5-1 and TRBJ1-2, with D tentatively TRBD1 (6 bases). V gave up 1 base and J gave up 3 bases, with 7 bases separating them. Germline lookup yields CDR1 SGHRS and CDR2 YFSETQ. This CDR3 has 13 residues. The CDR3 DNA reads TGCGCCAGCAGCTTGAGGACAGACTATGGCTACACCTTC. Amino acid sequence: CASSLRTDYGYTF.

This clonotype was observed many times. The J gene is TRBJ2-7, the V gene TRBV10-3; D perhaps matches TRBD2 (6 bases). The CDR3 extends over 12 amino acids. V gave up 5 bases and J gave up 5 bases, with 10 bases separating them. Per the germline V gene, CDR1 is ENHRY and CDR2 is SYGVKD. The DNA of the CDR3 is TGTGCCATCAGTTCACGACTAGACGAGCAGTACTTC. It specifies CAISSRLDEQYF.

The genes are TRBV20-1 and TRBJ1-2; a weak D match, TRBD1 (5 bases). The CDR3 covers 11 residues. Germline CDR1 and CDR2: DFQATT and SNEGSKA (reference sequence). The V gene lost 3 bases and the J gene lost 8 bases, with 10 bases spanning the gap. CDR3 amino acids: CSASLGLGYTF. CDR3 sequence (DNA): TGCAGTGCTAGCTTGGGGCTCGGCTACACCTTC.

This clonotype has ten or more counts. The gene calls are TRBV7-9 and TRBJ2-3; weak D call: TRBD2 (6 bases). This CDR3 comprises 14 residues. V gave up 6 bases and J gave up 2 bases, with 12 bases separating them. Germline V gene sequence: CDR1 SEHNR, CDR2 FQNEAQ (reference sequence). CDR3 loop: CASSTSSFTDTQYF. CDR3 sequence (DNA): TGTGCCAGCAGTACTAGCTCTTTCACAGATACGCAGTATTTT. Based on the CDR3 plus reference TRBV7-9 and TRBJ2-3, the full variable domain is DTGVSQNPRHKITKRGQNVTFRCDPISEHNRLYWYRQTLGQGPEFLTYFQNEAQLEKSRLLSDRFSAERPKGSFSTLEIQRTEQGDSAMYLCASSTSSFTDTQYFGPGTRLTVL.

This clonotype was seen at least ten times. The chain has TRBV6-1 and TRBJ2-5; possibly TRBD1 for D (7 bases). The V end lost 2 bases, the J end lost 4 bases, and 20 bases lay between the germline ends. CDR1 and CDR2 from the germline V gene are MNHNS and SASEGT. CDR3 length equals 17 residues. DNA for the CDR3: TGTGCCAGCAGTGAATCAGGGGGGTTCGCCTTCGGAGAGACCCAGTACTTC. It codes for CASSESGGFAFGETQYF.